The T cell receptor beta chain under discussion was sequenced for a study of Graves' ophthalmopathy and Graves' hyperthyroidism. Study details: If no ophthalmopathy appeared within 18 months of follow-up, hyperthyroidism was termed stable.

This clonotype was observed a handful of times. Its antigen is as yet unknown. General study results and limits: A model of 13 signatures distinguished ophthalmopathy from stable hyperthyroidism at approximately 89% sensitivity and 81.08% specificity.

Hyperthyroidism patients were newly diagnosed, ill under 2 months, and aged 18 to 65 years. RNA transcripts served as template for amplifying TCR beta CDR3 sequences. The first round was an RT-PCR with HTBI primers, and the second round was a multiplex PCR. MiXCR, applied by TCRdb to the multiplex PCR reads, yields one record per CDR3 protein. The profile shows some 1.1 million distinct CDR3 sequences, about 35% of them singletons. Germline CDR1 reads SGHTS; CDR2 reads YDEGEE. The CDR3 is 12 amino acids. With 2 bases removed from V and 8 bases from J, the gap between germline ends came to 10 bases. This clonotype was sampled from an adult man with Graves' hyperthyroidism. Sequencing was performed on peripheral blood or thyroid tissue (not recorded which). The chain links TRBV5-8 to TRBJ1-2; D gene unclear. The CDR3 DNA reads TGTGCCAGCAGCTTAAACAGAGGCGGCTACACCTTC. It yields the protein CASSLNRGGYTF. The full variable domain, with the rest looked up from reference TRBV5-8 and TRBJ1-2, is EAGVTQSPTHLIKTRGQQATLRCSPISGHTSVYWYQQALGLGLQFLLWYDEGEERNRGNFPPRFSGRQFPNYSSELNVNALELEDSALYLCASSLNRGGYTFGSGTRLTVV.